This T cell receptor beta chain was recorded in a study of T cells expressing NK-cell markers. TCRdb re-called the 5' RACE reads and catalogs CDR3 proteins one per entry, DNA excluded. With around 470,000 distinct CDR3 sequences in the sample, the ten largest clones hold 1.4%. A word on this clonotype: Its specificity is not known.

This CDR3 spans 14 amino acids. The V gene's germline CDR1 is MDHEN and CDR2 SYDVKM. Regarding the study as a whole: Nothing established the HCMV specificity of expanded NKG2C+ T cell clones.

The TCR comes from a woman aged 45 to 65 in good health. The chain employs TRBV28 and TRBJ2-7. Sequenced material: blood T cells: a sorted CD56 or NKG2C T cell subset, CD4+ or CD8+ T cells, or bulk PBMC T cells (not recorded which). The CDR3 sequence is CASSPRQDSYEQYF.